Sequencing of this TCR beta chain was carried out in a study of T cell changes during pregnancy in multiple sclerosis. Generated by immunoSEQ multiplex PCR, the TCRdb table keeps only in-frame clones and is missing some. The sample lists under 60,000 clones; approximately 92% were seen once. The CDR3 has 15 amino acids. Trimming at V came to 1 base and at J to 7 bases, leaving 10 bases not matched to a gene. Germline-derived CDR1 and CDR2 are LGHNA and YNFKEQ. This rearrangement joins TRBV4-2 to TRBJ2-7, with 7 bases aligning to TRBD2. The TCR originated in a female donor with multiple sclerosis, enrolled in a pregnancy study. The sequencing used CD4+ T cells from peripheral blood mononuclear cells, collected after pregnancy. CDR3 sequence (DNA): TGTGCCAGCAGCCAAGGCCGCGGGGGAATTGTTGAGCAGTACTTC. Translated, it gives CASSQGRGGIVEQYF.